Each of the 24 T cell receptor beta chains below was sequenced from the same sample in a study of blood T cell repertoires in COVID-19 (dated by TCRdb to the early 2020s). The method was the immunoSEQ multiplex PCR assay. The table was pulled from immuneACCESS by TCRdb, which kept in-frame rearrangements only. Such tables lose some clones; where checked, under half of the loss comes from unresolved V genes, and the rest has no known cause. The sample records fewer than 250,000 clones, 83% of which are singletons. The top ten clones comprise less than 4% of the sample. Material for sequencing was PBMCs or T cells enriched from blood (not recorded which). The receptors stem from a woman in her thirties or forties who had been exposed to COVID-19.

V is TRBV7-9 and J is TRBJ1-1; 8 bases agree with TRBD1. V was clipped by 7 bases and J by 1 base; unmatched bases: 5. The CDR3 is 14 amino acids. Germline V gene sequence: CDR1 SEHNR, CDR2 FQNEAQ (reference sequence). CDR3 residues: CASNDRGGNTEAFF. CDR3 sequence (DNA): TGTGCCAGCAACGACAGGGGAGGGAACACTGAAGCTTTCTTT. The full variable domain, rest sourced from reference TRBV7-9 and TRBJ1-1, is DTGVSQNPRHKITKRGQNVTFRCDPISEHNRLYWYRQTLGQGPEFLTYFQNEAQLEKSRLLSDRFSAERPKGSFSTLEIQRTEQGDSAMYLCASNDRGGNTEAFFGQGTRLTVV.

The chain employs TRBV7-3 and TRBJ2-2; TRBD2 aligns across 8 bases. The CDR3 length is 16 residues. After removal of 5 bases from V and 4 bases from J, the junction contained 9 bases not matched to a gene. Germline V gene sequence: CDR1 SGHTA, CDR2 FQGTGA. Written as DNA, the CDR3 is TGTGCCAGCAGCCCCGGGGGGGTAAGGCGCACCGGGGAGCTGTTTTTT. Translated: CASSPGGVRRTGELFF.

The chain is built from TRBV3-1 (or the pseudogene TRBV3-2) and TRBJ1-2, with a weak D call TRBD1 (6 bases). CDR1 and CDR2 (germline): LGHDT, YNNKEL (reference sequence). Trimming took off 1 base at V and 0 bases at J, with 15 bases between the two ends. CDR3 length equals 17 residues. The CDR3 here is CASSQGFGTPANYGYTF. The CDR3 region has the DNA TGTGCCAGCAGCCAAGGGTTTGGGACACCAGCTAACTATGGCTACACCTTC.

The V gene is TRBV10-3, the J gene TRBJ1-1; TRBD1 matches at 8 bases. In germline, CDR1 is ENHRY, CDR2 SYGVKD. Trimming removed 2 bases from V and 7 bases from J; junction bases left unmatched: 9. The CDR3 runs 15 residues. This CDR3 reads CAISEASGQGNEAFF. In DNA, the CDR3 is TGTGCCATCAGTGAGGCCTCCGGACAGGGTAATGAAGCTTTCTTT.

This clone was counted a single time. The V and J genes are TRBV24-1 and TRBJ2-5; D possibly corresponds to TRBD2 (6 bases). CDR3 length: 15 residues. CDR1 KGHDR and CDR2 SFDVKD come from the germline V gene. Trimming stripped 4 bases from V and 5 bases from J, with 16 bases between. The CDR3 nucleotides read TGTGCCACCAGTGACCCGGGCAGGGCGGGGGAGACCCAGTACTTC. Translating it yields CATSDPGRAGETQYF.

This rearrangement joins TRBV18 to TRBJ1-1; TRBD1 matches at 8 bases. From germline, CDR1 is KGHSH and CDR2 LQKENI. This CDR3 region has 18 residues. V shed 5 bases, J shed 3 bases, and the junction held 17 bases outside the gene matches. CDR3 sequence: CASSSPRQGIVGDTEAFF. CDR3 nucleotides: TGTGCCAGCTCAAGTCCACGACAGGGGATTGTTGGTGACACTGAAGCTTTCTTT.

This chain uses TRBV7-9 with TRBJ2-5; tentative D call: TRBD1 (6 bases). The CDR3 has 14 amino acids. V lost 5 bases to trimming and J lost 3 bases, with 13 bases between them. Germline lookup yields CDR1 SEHNR and CDR2 FQNEAQ (reference sequence). CDR3 sequence reads: CASSPPDRKETQYF. The CDR3 nucleotides read TGTGCCAGCAGCCCCCCGGACAGAAAAGAGACCCAGTACTTC.

The rearrangement links TRBV28 to TRBJ2-2; 9 bases are a match to TRBD2. V lost 4 bases and J lost 3; bases outside the gene matches: 9. Germline CDR1 reads MDHEN; CDR2 reads SYDVKM. The CDR3 runs 17 residues. The CDR3 DNA follows: TGTGCCAGCAGTTCCCCGGGTAGCGGGGGCCACACCGGGGAGCTGTTTTTT. It translates to CASSSPGSGGHTGELFF.

The chain uses TRBV7-9 and TRBJ2-5, with D possibly TRBD2 on 6 matching bases. In germline, CDR1 is SEHNR, CDR2 FQNEAQ (reference sequence). Trimming cost V 3 bases and J 1 base, with 12 bases left between them. The CDR3 sequence is 15 residues long. This CDR3 is CASSLWRGSQETQYF. The CDR3 bases are TGTGCCAGCAGCTTGTGGCGGGGTAGCCAAGAGACCCAGTACTTC.

CDR3 DNA: TGTGCCAGCAGCTTAGCGGGTCGGGCTAACTCGCGACAGAAGAGCGGGGAGCTGTTTTTT. Translation gives CASSLAGRANSRQKSGELFF. This chain joins TRBV7-2 and TRBJ2-2; the D gene is possibly TRBD1 (5 bases). The CDR3 is 20 residues long. V lost 0 bases and J lost 7, with 27 bases in between. Germline values: CDR1 SGHTA, CDR2 FQGNSA.

The V call is TRBV4-1, the J call TRBJ1-2, with 8 bases lining up with TRBD1. V lost 0 bases and J lost 6; bases outside the gene matches: 6. Germline values: CDR1 MGHRA, CDR2 YSYEKL. This CDR3 has 15 residues. CDR3 sequence (DNA): TGCGCCAGCAGCCAAGACCGGACAGGGCTGAATGGCTACACCTTC. Translation: CASSQDRTGLNGYTF.

This clone was seen a few times. The chain combines TRBV6-1 with TRBJ1-2, with D possibly matching TRBD1 (6 bases). The CDR3 length is 14 residues. V gave up 3 bases and J gave up 6 bases, with 14 bases separating them. Germline assignment: CDR1 MNHNS and CDR2 SASEGT. For the CDR3, the DNA is TGTGCCAGCAGTGAGGGGGCAGGACTCGATGGCTACACCTTC. It is translated as CASSEGAGLDGYTF.

This clone was seen once. The chain joins TRBV28 to TRBJ1-2; TRBD1 matches 8 bases. This CDR3 contains 18 residues. The ends lost 4 bases at V and 0 bases at J; junction bases unmatched: 13. Germline CDR1 reads MDHEN; CDR2 reads SYDVKM. The CDR3 coding sequence is TGTGCCAGCAGTTACCGAGGACAGGGCCTGACGGCTAACTATGGCTACACCTTC. Translated, it gives CASSYRGQGLTANYGYTF.

This rearrangement joins TRBV28 to TRBJ2-5; D gene ambiguous. Germline values: CDR1 MDHEN, CDR2 SYDVKM. This CDR3 has 13 amino acids. V lost 5 bases, J lost 5 bases, and 12 bases lay in between. The CDR3 sequence: CASSVVATETQYF. The CDR3 DNA reads TGTGCCAGCAGTGTGGTCGCCACTGAGACCCAGTACTTC.

This chain links TRBV12-3 or TRBV12-4 with TRBJ2-1; 7 bases fit TRBD2. The CDR3 runs 13 residues. Trimming cost V 5 bases and J 4 bases; bases outside gene matches: 2. Written as DNA, the CDR3 is TGTGCCAGCAGTCGGGGGGAGTACAATGAGCAGTTCTTC. Translation gives CASSRGEYNEQFF.

There are many counts of this clone. The J gene is TRBJ2-7, the V gene TRBV6-1; TRBD1 matches at 7 bases. Germline CDR1 reads MNHNS; CDR2 reads SASEGT. J gave up 2 bases and V 2 bases, and 9 bases lay outside the gene matches. There are 16 residues in the CDR3. The DNA for the CDR3 is TGTGCCAGCAGTGAACTACAGGGGATCAACGCCTACGAGCAGTACTTC. Translation: CASSELQGINAYEQYF.

The V gene is TRBV28, the J gene TRBJ2-5; a possible D gene is TRBD2 (6 bases). Germline CDR1 MDHEN, CDR2 SYDVKM. V was shortened by 8 bases and J by 4 bases, with 17 bases between the two germline ends. This CDR3 spans 14 amino acids. The CDR3 is CASAELAFGETQYF. Written as DNA, the CDR3 is TGTGCCAGCGCCGAACTAGCTTTTGGAGAGACCCAGTACTTC.

The chain carries TRBV5-1 and TRBJ1-2; D is undetermined. Germline V lookup: CDR1 SGHRS, CDR2 YFSETQ. V shed 3 bases and J shed 3 bases, with 12 bases lying between them. This CDR3 is 14 amino acids long. CDR3 residues: CASSSDQAYYGYTF. As DNA, the CDR3 is TGCGCCAGCAGCTCAGACCAGGCGTACTATGGCTACACCTTC.

The rearrangement uses TRBV19 and TRBJ1-3; possible D gene TRBD1, 5 bases. Deletions cut 4 bases from V and 2 bases from J, with 12 bases between. The CDR3 has 15 amino acids. Germline V gene lookup returns CDR1 LNHDA and CDR2 SQIVND (reference sequence). CDR3 in DNA: TGTGCCAGTAGTAAGGACGGAGGGGCTGGAAACACCATATATTTT. This gives the protein CASSKDGGAGNTIYF.

The rearrangement uses TRBV5-1 and TRBJ1-2, with D possibly TRBD1 on 5 matching bases. The V end was cut by 0 bases, the J end by 8 bases, with 11 bases between. The CDR3 has 13 amino acids. Germline V CDR1 and CDR2: SGHRS, YFSETQ. The CDR3 coding sequence is TGCGCCAGCAGCTTGGCAGGGCGGGAGGGCTACACCTTC. As protein: CASSLAGREGYTF.

V gene TRBV7-6 combines with J gene TRBJ2-7; TRBD1 aligns across 8 bases. V lost 4 bases to trimming and J lost 5 bases; unmatched junction nucleotides: 10. Germline CDR1 SGHVS, CDR2 FNYEAQ. The CDR3 covers 15 residues. In nucleotides, the CDR3 is TGTGCCAGCAGCTCGATCCTCAGACAGGGGAACGAGCAGTACTTC. It specifies CASSSILRQGNEQYF.

The chain is built from TRBV30 and TRBJ2-3, with unresolved D. Germline CDR1 reads GTSNPN; CDR2 reads SVGIG (reference sequence). The V end was cut by 5 bases, the J end by 0 bases, with 15 bases between. CDR3 length: 15 residues. The CDR3 bases are TGTGCCTGGGGACCCCCCGGAGATAGCACAGATACGCAGTATTTT. Residues: CAWGPPGDSTDTQYF.

The chain has TRBV13 and TRBJ1-5; D is unclear. CDR1 PRHDT and CDR2 FYEKMQ come from the germline V gene (reference sequence). CDR3 length equals 15 residues. V dropped 3 bases and J dropped 0 bases, with 9 bases sitting between them. In DNA form, the CDR3 reads TGTGCCAGCAGCTTCAGGCGGGTTAGCAATCAGCCCCAGCATTTT. Its translation is CASSFRRVSNQPQHF.

The chain recombines TRBV3-1 (or the pseudogene TRBV3-2) with TRBJ2-7; 10 nucleotides line up with TRBD1. J was trimmed by 4 bases and V by 4 bases; bases with no gene match: 4. Germline-derived CDR1 and CDR2 are LGHDT and YNNKEL (reference sequence). The CDR3 totals 14 residues. In nucleotides, the CDR3 is TGTGCCAGCAGCCCCTGGGACAGGGGTTACGAGCAGTACTTC. As protein: CASSPWDRGYEQYF.